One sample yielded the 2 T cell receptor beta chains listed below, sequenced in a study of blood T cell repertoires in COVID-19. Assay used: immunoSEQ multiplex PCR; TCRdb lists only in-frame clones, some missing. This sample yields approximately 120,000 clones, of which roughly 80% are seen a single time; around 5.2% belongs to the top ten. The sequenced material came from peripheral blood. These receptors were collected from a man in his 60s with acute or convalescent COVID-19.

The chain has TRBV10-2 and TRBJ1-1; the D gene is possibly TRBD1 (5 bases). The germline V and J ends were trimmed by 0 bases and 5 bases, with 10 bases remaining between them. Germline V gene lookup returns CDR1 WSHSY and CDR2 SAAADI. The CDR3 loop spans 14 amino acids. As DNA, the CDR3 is TGCGCCAGCAGTGAGTCAAGGGGAAGAACTGAAGCTTTCTTT. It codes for CASSESRGRTEAFF.

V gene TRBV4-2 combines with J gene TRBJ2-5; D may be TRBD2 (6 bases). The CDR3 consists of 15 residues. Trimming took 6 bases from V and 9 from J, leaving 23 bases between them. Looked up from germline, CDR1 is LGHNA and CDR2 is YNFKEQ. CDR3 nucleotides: TGTGCCAGCAGGCGGACCGGGACTGGAGGTTTGGCCCAGTACTTC. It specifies CASRRTGTGGLAQYF.